This entry describes one T cell receptor beta chain. Its specificity is unknown. This sample is part of a study of Ad26.COV2.S vaccination and SARS-CoV-2 variants. Study observations and caveats: Substantial breadth was reportedly displayed by spike-specific CD8+ and CD4+ T cell responses after vaccination.

The treatment here: roughly 19 received Ad26.COV2.S at low or high dose, single or two shots; several received placebo; per-sample allocation not given. All samples were drawn on day 63, counting from the first vaccine or placebo injection. The length of the CDR3 is 14 residues. Germline values: CDR1 MGHDK, CDR2 SYGVNS. Trimming removed 6 bases from V and 1 base from J, with 12 bases in between. Data came from immunoSEQ multiplex PCR; TCRdb stores just in-frame clones and leaves some out. The sample contains about 350,000 clones, approximately 84% of which appear only once. The sample in question was peripheral blood, obtained in a trial of Ad26.COV2.S vaccine versus placebo. The source is a person aged 18-60 years who received the Ad26.COV2.S COVID-19 vaccine or a placebo. The chain combines TRBV25-1 with TRBJ1-1; D is unresolved. The CDR3: CASSTTWGNTEAFF. DNA of the CDR3: TGTGCCAGCAGCACCACTTGGGGGAACACTGAAGCTTTCTTT.